Presented here are 8 T cell receptor beta chains from one specimen sequenced in a study of shared clonotypes between healthy human individuals. The assay was immunoSEQ multiplex PCR, and TCRdb's table has in-frame clones only and misses some. The sample yields about 2 million clones, approximately 95% seen once. The source material was naive CD4+ T cells sorted from blood. Subset meaning: CD45RA+ positively selected. Every receptor here comes from a young man in good health.

The CDR3 reads CASSESLTGGSEQFF. The CDR3 DNA sequence: TGCGCCAGCAGTGAGTCACTGACAGGGGGCAGTGAGCAGTTCTTC. The chain is built from TRBV10-1 and TRBJ2-1, with 10 bases identical to TRBD1. The V segment lost 0 bases and the J segment 9 bases; nucleotides outside the gene matches: 5. This CDR3 is built from 15 residues. CDR1 and CDR2 (germline): WNHNN, SYGVQD (reference sequence).

The V and J genes are TRBV4-3 and TRBJ1-5; no definite D call. The germline V and J ends were trimmed by 0 bases and 1 base, with 7 bases remaining between them. CDR3 length equals 15 residues. Germline V gene lookup returns CDR1 LGHNA and CDR2 YSLEER. DNA for the CDR3: TGCGCCAGCAGCCAAGATGGACGGAGCAATCAGCCCCAGCATTTT. As protein: CASSQDGRSNQPQHF.

The chain employs TRBV6-1 and TRBJ1-2, with D unresolved. V dropped 7 bases and J dropped 1 base, with 13 bases sitting between them. CDR3 length: 14 amino acids. Germline CDR1 is MNHNS and CDR2 is SASEGT. CDR3 sequence: CASNDLGSNYGYTF. The CDR3 bases are TGTGCCAGCAACGACTTGGGCAGTAACTATGGCTACACCTTC.

The J gene is TRBJ2-2, the V gene TRBV30, with TRBD1 matching over 10 bases. Per the germline V gene, CDR1 is GTSNPN and CDR2 is SVGIG (reference sequence). CDR3 length equals 15 residues. The V and J ends lost 1 base and 3 bases, in that order; junction bases with no gene match: 2. The CDR3 loop is CAWSAGQGYTGELFF. The CDR3 nucleotides read TGTGCCTGGAGTGCGGGACAGGGGTACACCGGGGAGCTGTTTTTT.

With regard to this clone: In the same sample, other DNA sequences code for this CDR3. The CDR3 region is CASSAGGSGNTIYF. The CDR3 DNA is TGCGCCAGCAGCGCCGGGGGCTCTGGAAACACCATATATTTT. The V gene is TRBV5-1, the J gene TRBJ1-3; a weak D match, TRBD1 (5 bases). V lost 4 bases and J 0 bases, leaving 8 bases between the germline ends. The CDR3 consists of 14 residues. The germline gives CDR1 SGHRS, CDR2 YFSETQ.

This clone has more than one count but fewer than ten. J is TRBJ1-2 and V is TRBV6-5; D perhaps matches TRBD1 (6 bases). V was shortened by 2 bases and J by 6 bases, with 13 bases between the two germline ends. CDR1 is MNHEY and CDR2 is SVGAGI in the germline V gene. CDR3 length: 14 residues. For the CDR3, the DNA is TGTGCCAGCAGTTACCAACAGGGAAACAATGGCTACACCTTC. This codes for CASSYQQGNNGYTF.

The count of this clone is one. J is TRBJ2-7 and V is TRBV9; 11 positions match TRBD1. The CDR3 is 15 residues long. V shed 3 bases, J shed 5 bases, and the junction held 7 bases outside the gene matches. Germline V gene sequence: CDR1 SGDLS, CDR2 YYNGEE. CDR3 sequence: CASSAQPGQGDEQYF. CDR3 in DNA: TGTGCCAGCAGCGCCCAGCCGGGACAGGGGGACGAGCAGTACTTC. Together with reference TRBV9 and TRBJ2-7, the CDR3 gives the full variable domain: DSGVTQTPKHLITATGQRVTLRCSPRSGDLSVYWYQQSLDQGLQFLIQYYNGEERAKGNILERFSAQQFPDLHSELNLSSLELGDSALYFCASSAQPGQGDEQYFGPGTRLTVT.

V gene TRBV10-3 combines with J gene TRBJ1-1; D is perhaps TRBD1 (5 bases). This CDR3 region has 14 residues. Trimming removed 4 bases from V and 3 bases from J, with 12 bases in between. The V gene's germline CDR1 is ENHRY and CDR2 SYGVKD. The CDR3 protein is CAISVGREDTEAFF. The CDR3 bases are TGTGCCATCAGTGTGGGCAGGGAGGACACTGAAGCTTTCTTT.